The sequence of this T cell receptor beta chain was determined in a study of T-cell memory formation after mild COVID-19. TCRdb processed the 5' RACE reads anew with MiXCR; each CDR3 protein has one entry. Of 150,000 to 200,000 distinct CDR3 sequences listed, about 14% are singletons. V was shortened by 3 bases and J by 6 bases, with 11 bases between the two germline ends. The CDR3 is 14 amino acids. This clonotype was detected a few times. Its cognate antigen is unknown. Study-level results: The authors did not confirm SARS-CoV-2 specificity of second-wave clones peaking day 37. Pre-infection memory showed some responding clones, and this suggested that cross-reactive memory joined. Shrinking CD4+ clones were chiefly CM and EM; CD8+ ones were chiefly EMRA.

The chain has TRBV12-3 or TRBV12-4 and TRBJ2-2; D is undetermined. Sequenced: PBMCs or a T cell subset sorted from them (not recorded which). The source of this sequence is an adult woman who had mild COVID-19 (a few samples of this study predate the infection). Cell type and time point are not known. The DNA of the CDR3 is TGTGCCAGCAGTTTCGTTTCGGGCTCCGGGGAGCTGTTTTTT. It translates to CASSFVSGSGELFF.